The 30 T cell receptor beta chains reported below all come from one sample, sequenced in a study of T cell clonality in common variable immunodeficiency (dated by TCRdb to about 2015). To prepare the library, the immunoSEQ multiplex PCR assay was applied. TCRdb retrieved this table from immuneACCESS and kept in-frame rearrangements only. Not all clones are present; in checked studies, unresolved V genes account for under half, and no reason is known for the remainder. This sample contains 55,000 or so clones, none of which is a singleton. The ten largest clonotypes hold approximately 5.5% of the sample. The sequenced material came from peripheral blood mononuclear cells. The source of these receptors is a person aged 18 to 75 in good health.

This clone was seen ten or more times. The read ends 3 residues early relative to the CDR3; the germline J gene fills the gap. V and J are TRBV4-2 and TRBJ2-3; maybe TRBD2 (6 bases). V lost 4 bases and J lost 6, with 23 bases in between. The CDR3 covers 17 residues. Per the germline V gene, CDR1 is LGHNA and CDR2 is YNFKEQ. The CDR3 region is CASSPRPSVIGPDTQYF. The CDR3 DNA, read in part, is TGTGCCAGCAGCCCGAGACCTAGCGTCATAGGGCCCGATACG.

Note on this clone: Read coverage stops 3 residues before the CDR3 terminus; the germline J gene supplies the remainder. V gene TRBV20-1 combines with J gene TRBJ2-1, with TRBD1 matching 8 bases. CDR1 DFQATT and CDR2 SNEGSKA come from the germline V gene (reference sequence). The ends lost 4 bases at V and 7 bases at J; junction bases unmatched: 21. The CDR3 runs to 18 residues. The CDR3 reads CSATLVTGALGGHNEQFF. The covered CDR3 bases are TGCAGTGCTACTTTGGTGACAGGGGCCCTCGGCGGCCATAATGAG.

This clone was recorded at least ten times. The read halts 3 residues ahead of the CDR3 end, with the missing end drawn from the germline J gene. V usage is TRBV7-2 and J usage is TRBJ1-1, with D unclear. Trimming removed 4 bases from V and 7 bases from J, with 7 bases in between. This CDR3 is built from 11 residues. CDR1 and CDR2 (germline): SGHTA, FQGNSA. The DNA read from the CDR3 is TGTGCCAGCAGCTGGCGGGGTGAA. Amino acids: CASSWRGE. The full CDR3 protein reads CASSWRGEAFF.

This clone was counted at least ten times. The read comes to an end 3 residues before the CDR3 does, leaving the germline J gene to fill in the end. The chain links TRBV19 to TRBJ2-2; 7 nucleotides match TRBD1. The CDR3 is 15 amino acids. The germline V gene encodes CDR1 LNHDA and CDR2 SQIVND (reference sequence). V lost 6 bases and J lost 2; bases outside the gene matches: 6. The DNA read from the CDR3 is TGTGCCAGTAGCGGAGACAGGGTTAACACCGGGGAG. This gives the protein CASSGDRVNTGE. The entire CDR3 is CASSGDRVNTGELFF.

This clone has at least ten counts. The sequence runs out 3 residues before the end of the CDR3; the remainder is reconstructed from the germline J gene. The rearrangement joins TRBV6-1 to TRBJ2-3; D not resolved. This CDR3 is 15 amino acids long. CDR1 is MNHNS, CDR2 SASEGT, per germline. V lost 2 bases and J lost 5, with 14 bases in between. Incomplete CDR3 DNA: TGTGCCAGCAGTGAAAGGCGGAACGTAATAGATACG. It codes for CASSERRNVIDT. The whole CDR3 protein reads CASSERRNVIDTQYF.

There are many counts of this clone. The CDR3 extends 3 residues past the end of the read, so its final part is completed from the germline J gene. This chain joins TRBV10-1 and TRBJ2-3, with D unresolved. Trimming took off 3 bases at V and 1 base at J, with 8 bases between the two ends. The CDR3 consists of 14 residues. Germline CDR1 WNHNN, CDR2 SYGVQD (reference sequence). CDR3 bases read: TGCGCCAGCAGTGATCAGAAACGCACAGATACG. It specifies CASSDQKRTDT. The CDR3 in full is CASSDQKRTDTQYF.

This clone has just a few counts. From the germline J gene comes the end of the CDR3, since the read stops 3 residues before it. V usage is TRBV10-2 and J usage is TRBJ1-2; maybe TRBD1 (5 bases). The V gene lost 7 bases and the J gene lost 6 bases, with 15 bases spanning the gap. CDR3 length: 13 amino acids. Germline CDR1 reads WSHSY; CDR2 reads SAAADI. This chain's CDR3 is CASTGRDPDGYTF. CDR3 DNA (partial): TGCGCCAGCACGGGCAGGGATCCGGATGGC.

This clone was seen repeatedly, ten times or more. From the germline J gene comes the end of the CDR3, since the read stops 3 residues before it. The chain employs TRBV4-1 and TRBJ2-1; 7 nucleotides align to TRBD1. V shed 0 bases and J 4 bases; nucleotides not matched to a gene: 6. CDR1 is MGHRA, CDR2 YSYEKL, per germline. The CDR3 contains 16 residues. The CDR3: CASSQDATGAYNEQFF. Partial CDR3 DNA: TGCGCCAGCAGCCAAGACGCTACAGGGGCGTACAATGAG.

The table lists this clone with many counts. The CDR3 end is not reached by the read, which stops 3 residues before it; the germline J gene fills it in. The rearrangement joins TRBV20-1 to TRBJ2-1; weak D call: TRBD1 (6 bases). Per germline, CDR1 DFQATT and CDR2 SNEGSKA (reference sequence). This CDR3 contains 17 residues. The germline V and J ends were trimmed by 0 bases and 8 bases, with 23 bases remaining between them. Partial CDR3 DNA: TGCAGTGCTAGAGATCAGGACAGACAGTGGTTCTCTGATGAG. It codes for CSARDQDRQWFSDE. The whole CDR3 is CSARDQDRQWFSDEQFF.

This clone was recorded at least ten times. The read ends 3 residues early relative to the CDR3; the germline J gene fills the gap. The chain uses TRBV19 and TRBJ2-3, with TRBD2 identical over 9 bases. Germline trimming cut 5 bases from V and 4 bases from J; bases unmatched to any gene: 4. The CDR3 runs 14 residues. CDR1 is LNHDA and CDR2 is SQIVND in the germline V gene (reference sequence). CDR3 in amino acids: CASSFGLASDTQYF. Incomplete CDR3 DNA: TGTGCCAGTAGTTTCGGACTAGCGTCAGATACG.

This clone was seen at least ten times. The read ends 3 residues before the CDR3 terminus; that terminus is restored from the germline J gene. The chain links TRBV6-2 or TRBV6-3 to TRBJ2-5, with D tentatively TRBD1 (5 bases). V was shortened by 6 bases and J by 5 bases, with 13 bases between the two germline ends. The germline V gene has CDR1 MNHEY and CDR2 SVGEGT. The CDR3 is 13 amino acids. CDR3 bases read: TGTGCCAGCAGGAAGGGGCTATGGGAGACC. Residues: CASRKGLWET. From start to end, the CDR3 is CASRKGLWETQYF.

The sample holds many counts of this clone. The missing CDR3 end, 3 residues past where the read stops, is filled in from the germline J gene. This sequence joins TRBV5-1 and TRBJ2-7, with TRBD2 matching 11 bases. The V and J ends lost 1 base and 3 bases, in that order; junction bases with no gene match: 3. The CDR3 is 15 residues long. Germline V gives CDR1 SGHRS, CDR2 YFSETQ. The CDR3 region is CASSLTSGSYYEQYF. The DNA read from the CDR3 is TGCGCCAGCAGCTTGACTAGCGGGAGTTACTACGAG.

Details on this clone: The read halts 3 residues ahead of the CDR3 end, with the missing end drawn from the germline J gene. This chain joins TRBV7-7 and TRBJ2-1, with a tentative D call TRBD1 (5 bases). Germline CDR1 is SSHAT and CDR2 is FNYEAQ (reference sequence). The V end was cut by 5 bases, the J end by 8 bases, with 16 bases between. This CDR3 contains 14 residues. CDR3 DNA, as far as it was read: TGTGCCAGCAGCCCCTCTGAAGGGGCCTATGAG. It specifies CASSPSEGAYE. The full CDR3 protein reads CASSPSEGAYEQFF.

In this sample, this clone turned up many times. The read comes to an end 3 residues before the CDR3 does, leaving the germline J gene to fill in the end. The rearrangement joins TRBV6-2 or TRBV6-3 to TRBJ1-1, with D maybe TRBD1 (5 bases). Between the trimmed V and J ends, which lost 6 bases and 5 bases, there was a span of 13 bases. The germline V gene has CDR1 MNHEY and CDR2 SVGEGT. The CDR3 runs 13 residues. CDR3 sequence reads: CASRGRLYTEAFF. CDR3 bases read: TGTGCCAGCAGGGGGCGCTTGTATACTGAA.

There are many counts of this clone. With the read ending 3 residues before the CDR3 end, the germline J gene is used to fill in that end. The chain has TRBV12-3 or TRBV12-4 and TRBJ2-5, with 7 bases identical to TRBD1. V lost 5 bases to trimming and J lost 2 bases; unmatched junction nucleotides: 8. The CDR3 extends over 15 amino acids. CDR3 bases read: TGTGCCAGCAGTCCTAGAGGGGGCCGACAAGAGACC. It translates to CASSPRGGRQET. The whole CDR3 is CASSPRGGRQETQYF.

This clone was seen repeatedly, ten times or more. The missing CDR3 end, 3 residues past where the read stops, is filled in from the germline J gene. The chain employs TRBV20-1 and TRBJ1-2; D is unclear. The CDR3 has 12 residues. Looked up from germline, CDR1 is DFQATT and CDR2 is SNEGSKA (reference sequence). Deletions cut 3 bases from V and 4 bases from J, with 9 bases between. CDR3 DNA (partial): TGCAGTGCTAGCGAAAGGGCCTATGGC. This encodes CSASERAYG. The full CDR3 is CSASERAYGYTF.

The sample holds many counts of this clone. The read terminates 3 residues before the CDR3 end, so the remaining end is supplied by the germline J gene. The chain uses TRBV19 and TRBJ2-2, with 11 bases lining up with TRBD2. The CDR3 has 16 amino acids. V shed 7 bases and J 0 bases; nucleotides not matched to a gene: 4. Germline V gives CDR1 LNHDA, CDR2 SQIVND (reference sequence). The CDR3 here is CASKTSGVPNTGELFF. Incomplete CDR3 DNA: TGTGCCAGTAAGACTAGCGGGGTTCCGAACACCGGGGAG. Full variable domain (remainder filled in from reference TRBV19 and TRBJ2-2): DGGITQSPKYLFRKEGQNVTLSCEQNLNHDAMYWYRQDPGQGLRLIYYSQIVNDFQKGDIAEGYSVSREKKESFPLTVTSAQKNPTAFYLCASKTSGVPNTGELFFGEGSRLTVL.

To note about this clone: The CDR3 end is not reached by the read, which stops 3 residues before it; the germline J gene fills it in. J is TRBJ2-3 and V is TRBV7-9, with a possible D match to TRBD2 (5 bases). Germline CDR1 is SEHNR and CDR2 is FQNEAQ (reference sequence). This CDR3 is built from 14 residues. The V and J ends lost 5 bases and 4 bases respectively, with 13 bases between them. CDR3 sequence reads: CASSPNTGADTQYF. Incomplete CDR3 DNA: TGTGCCAGCAGCCCCAACACCGGGGCAGATACG.

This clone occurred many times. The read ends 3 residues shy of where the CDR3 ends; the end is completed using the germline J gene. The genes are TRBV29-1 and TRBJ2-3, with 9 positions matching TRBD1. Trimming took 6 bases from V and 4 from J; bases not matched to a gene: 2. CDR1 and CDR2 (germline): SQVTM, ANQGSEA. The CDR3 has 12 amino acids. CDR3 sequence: CSVGTGPDTQYF. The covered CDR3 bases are TGCAGCGTCGGGACAGGGCCAGATACG.

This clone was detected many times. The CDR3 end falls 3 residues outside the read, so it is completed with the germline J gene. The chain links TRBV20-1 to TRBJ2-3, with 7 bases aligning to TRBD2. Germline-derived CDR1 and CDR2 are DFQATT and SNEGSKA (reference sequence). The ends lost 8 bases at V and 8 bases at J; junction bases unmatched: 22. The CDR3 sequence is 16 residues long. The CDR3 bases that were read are TGCAGTCCATGGGGGGGTACTAGGCCCAGATCGGGTACG. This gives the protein CSPWGGTRPRSGT. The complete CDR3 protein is CSPWGGTRPRSGTQYF.

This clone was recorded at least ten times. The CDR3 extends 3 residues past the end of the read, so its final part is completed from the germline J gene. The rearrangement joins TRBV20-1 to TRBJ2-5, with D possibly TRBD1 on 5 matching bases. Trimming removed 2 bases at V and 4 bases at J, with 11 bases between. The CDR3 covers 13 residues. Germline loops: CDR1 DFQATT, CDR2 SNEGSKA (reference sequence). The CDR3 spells CSARWPGPETQYF. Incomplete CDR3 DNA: TGCAGTGCTAGATGGCCAGGGCCAGAGACC.

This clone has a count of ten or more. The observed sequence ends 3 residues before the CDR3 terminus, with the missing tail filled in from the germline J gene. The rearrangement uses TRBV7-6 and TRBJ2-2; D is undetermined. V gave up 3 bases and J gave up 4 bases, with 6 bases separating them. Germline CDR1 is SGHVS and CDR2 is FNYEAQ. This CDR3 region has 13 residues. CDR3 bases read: TGTGCCAGCAGCTTTAGTCTCACCGGGGAG. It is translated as CASSFSLTGE. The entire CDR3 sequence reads CASSFSLTGELFF.

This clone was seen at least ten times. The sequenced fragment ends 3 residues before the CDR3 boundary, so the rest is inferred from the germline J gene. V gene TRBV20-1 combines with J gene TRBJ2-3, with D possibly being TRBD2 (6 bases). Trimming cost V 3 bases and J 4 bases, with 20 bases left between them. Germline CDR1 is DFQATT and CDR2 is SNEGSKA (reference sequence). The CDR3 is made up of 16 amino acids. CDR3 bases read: TGCAGTGCTAGTCCCATTCTAGCGACCTGGGCAGATACG. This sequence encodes CSASPILATWADT. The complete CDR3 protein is CSASPILATWADTQYF.

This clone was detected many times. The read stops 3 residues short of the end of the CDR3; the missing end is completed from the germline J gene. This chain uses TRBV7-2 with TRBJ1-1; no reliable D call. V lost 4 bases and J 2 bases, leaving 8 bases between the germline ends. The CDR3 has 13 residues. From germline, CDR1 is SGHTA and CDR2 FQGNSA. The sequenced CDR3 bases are TGTGCCAGCAGCTCTGTTAGCAACACTGAA. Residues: CASSSVSNTE. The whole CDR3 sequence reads CASSSVSNTEAFF.

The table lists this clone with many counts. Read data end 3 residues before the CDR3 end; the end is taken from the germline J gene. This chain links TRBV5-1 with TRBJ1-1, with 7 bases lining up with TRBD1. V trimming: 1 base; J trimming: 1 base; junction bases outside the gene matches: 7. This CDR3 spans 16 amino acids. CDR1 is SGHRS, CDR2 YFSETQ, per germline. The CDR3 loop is CASSLLPGGSNTEAFF. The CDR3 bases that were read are TGCGCCAGCAGCTTGTTGCCAGGGGGATCGAACACTGAA.

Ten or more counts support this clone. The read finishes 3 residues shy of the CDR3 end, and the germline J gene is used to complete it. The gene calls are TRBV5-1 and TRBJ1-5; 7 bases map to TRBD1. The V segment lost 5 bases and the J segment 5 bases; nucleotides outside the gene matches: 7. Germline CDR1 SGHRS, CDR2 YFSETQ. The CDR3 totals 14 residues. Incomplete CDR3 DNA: TGCGCCAGCAGATTCGGCACAGGGGATCAGCCC. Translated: CASRFGTGDQP. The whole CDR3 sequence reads CASRFGTGDQPQHF.

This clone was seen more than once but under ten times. CDR3 in amino acids: CASSDPPSGRDYNEQFF. The CDR3 DNA, read in part, is TGTGCCAGCAGTGACCCACCTAGCGGTAGGGACTACAATGAG. The J gene is TRBJ2-1, the V gene TRBV2; 7 bases are shared with TRBD2. The read terminates 3 residues before the CDR3 end, so the remaining end is supplied by the germline J gene. Trimming took 3 bases from V and 3 from J; bases not matched to a gene: 11. The CDR3 runs 17 residues. Per germline, CDR1 SNHLY and CDR2 FYNNEI.

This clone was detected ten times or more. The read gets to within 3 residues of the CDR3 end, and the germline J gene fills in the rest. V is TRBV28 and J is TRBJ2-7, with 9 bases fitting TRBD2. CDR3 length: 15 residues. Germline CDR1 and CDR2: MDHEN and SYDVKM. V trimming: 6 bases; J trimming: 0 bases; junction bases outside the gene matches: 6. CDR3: CASRHGGGGSYEQYF. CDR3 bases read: TGTGCCAGCAGGCATGGCGGGGGGGGCTCCTACGAG.

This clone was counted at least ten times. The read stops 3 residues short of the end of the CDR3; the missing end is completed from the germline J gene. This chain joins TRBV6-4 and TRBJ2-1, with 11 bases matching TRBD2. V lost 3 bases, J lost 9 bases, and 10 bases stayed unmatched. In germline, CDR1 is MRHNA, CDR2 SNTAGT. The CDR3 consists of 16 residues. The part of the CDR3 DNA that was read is TGTGCCAGCAGTGATCTTAGCGGGAGGGCCCTCGGTGAG. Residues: CASSDLSGRALGE. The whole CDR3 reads CASSDLSGRALGEQFF.

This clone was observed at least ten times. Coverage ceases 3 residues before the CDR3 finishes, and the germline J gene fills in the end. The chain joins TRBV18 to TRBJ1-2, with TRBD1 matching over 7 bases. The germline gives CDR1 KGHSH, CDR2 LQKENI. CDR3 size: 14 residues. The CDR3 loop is CASSPPEGQPTYTF. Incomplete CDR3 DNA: TGTGCCAGCTCACCACCAGAGGGACAGCCAACC.